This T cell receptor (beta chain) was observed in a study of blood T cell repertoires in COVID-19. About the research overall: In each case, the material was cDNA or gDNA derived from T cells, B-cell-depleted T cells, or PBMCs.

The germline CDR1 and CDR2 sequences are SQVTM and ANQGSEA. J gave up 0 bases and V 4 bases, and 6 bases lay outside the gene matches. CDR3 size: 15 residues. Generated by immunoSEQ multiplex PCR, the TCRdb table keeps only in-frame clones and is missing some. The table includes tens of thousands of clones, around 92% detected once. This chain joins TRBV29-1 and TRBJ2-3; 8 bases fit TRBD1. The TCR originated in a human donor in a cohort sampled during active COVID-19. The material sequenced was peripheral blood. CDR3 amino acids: CSVGWGQASTDTQYF. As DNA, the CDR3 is TGCAGCGTTGGGTGGGGACAGGCGAGCACAGATACGCAGTATTTT.